This TCR beta chain came from a study of OX40 agonist ivuxolimab in advanced cancers. The assay was immunoSEQ multiplex PCR, and TCRdb's table has in-frame clones only and misses some. This table has 80,000 to 130,000 clones, about nine tenths appearing once. V gave up 1 base and J gave up 4 bases; unmatched junction bases: 6. This CDR3 has 16 residues. Germline CDR1 reads SGHNT; CDR2 reads YYREEE (reference sequence). The V gene is TRBV5-4, the J gene TRBJ2-1, with TRBD2 matching 9 bases. The TCR was taken from an adult with an advanced solid tumor such as melanoma, head and neck, liver or kidney cancer. Sequencing was performed on CD4+ or CD8+ T cells sorted from blood, taken in a trial of the OX40 agonist ivuxolimab. The CDR3 protein is CASSLSSGGPYNEQFF. The CDR3 DNA sequence: TGTGCCAGCAGCTTGAGTAGCGGGGGACCTTACAATGAGCAGTTCTTC.